This T cell receptor (beta chain) was sequenced during a study of blood T cell repertoires in COVID-19. To note about this clone: One end of the junction fails to match germline, which may point to a read error.

Authors' analysis steps: Amplification with reference gene primers provided the estimates of nucleated cell counts. Assay: immunoSEQ multiplex PCR; the TCRdb copy retains only in-frame clones and omits some. Clone size and V and J calls were adopted from that table, with D and trimming inferred from the DNA. The sample records 210,000 or so clones, around 85% being singletons. Sequenced: peripheral blood. This receptor was identified in a middle-aged man with COVID-19, enrolled during active disease.

The CDR3 reads CASSQGTGDSFF. The DNA of the CDR3 is TGTGCCAGCAGCCAAGGGACAGGGGATTCCTTCTTC. The gene calls are TRBV3-1 (or the pseudogene TRBV3-2) and TRBJ1-2; 9 nucleotides agree with TRBD1. Germline V gene lookup returns CDR1 LGHDT and CDR2 YNNKEL (reference sequence). The CDR3 runs 12 residues.